One and the same sample provided the 24 T cell receptor beta chains below, sequenced in a study of glioma-infiltrating T cells. Amplification of TCR alpha and beta CDR3 regions from RNA used iRepertoire nested multiplex PCR. TCRdb analysed the multiplex PCR reads with MiXCR anew, one entry per CDR3 protein. The sample lists 150,000 to 200,000 distinct CDR3 sequences, more than 25% occurring once. Sample: glioma tissue, nonneoplastic brain tissue, or PBMCs (not recorded which). Source of these receptors: a human donor with low-grade glioma or glioblastoma, undergoing nonglioma brain surgery, or in good health (not recorded which).

The chain joins TRBV28 to TRBJ2-7; D perhaps matches TRBD1 (5 bases). Trimming pared 8 bases from V and 3 bases from J, leaving 20 bases between. CDR1 and CDR2 from the germline V gene are MDHEN and SYDVKM. The length of the CDR3 is 15 residues. In nucleotides, the CDR3 is TGTGCCAGCTTGGGGCGACTGGCGGTCCACTACGAGCAGTACTTC. Translated, it gives CASLGRLAVHYEQYF.

Only a few counts were recorded for this clonotype. A much larger clone is a single base away; this may be a read error. The V gene is TRBV18, the J gene TRBJ2-7, with D tentatively TRBD1 or TRBD2 (5 bases each). The germline V gene encodes CDR1 KGHSH and CDR2 LQKENI. The CDR3 runs to 14 residues. The V end was cut by 2 bases, the J end by 0 bases, with 8 bases between. The CDR3 DNA is TGTGCCAGCTCACCAACGAGGGGCTCCTACGAGCAGTACTTC. Translated: CASSPTRGSYEQYF.

This clonotype has ten or more counts. This chain links TRBV6-2 or TRBV6-3 with TRBJ1-1; the match to TRBD1 covers 8 bases. The V gene end was trimmed by 0 bases and the J gene end by 1 base; junction bases not matched to a gene: 13. The V gene's germline CDR1 is MNHEY and CDR2 SVGEGT. The CDR3 runs 19 residues. The CDR3 sequence: CASSYSQGQGWRPNTEAFF. The CDR3 DNA reads as TGTGCCAGCAGTTACTCTCAAGGACAGGGTTGGAGACCGAACACTGAAGCTTTCTTT.

This clonotype was seen repeatedly, ten times or more. The V gene is TRBV5-1, the J gene TRBJ2-5; 12 nucleotides line up with TRBD2. After removal of 3 bases from V and 5 bases from J, the junction contained 5 bases not matched to a gene. The CDR3 is made up of 15 amino acids. Germline CDR1 is SGHRS and CDR2 is YFSETQ. CDR3 sequence reads: CASSSRLAGDETQYF. CDR3 sequence (DNA): TGCGCCAGCAGCTCCCGACTAGCGGGAGATGAGACCCAGTACTTC.

The sample holds many counts of this clonotype. The chain combines TRBV20-1 with TRBJ2-1; D unclear. The length of the CDR3 is 13 residues. V lost 5 bases and J 3 bases, leaving 11 bases between the germline ends. Germline loops: CDR1 DFQATT, CDR2 SNEGSKA (reference sequence). CDR3 region: CSAETDGYNEQFF. CDR3 coding DNA: TGCAGTGCTGAAACGGACGGCTACAATGAGCAGTTCTTC.

This clonotype was counted ten times or more. The V call is TRBV10-3, the J call TRBJ1-1; D ambiguous. The CDR3 covers 13 residues. Germline V gene data show CDR1 as ENHRY and CDR2 as SYGVKD. V was pared by 2 bases and J by 1 base, with 5 bases between. The CDR3 DNA is TGTGCCATCAGTGAGACTACGAACACTGAAGCTTTCTTT. It codes for CAISETTNTEAFF.

Turning to this clonotype: This sequence may be a read error, since a much larger clone differs from it by one base. The chain carries TRBV4-1 and TRBJ2-7; D ambiguous. This CDR3 has 14 amino acids. The V end was cut by 1 base, the J end by 1 base, with 8 bases between. Germline lookup yields CDR1 MGHRA and CDR2 YSYEKL. The CDR3 sequence is CASSQVPASYEQYF. The CDR3 DNA reads as TGCGCCAGCAGCCAAGTCCCTGCTTCCTACGAGCAGTACTTC.

Many counts were recorded for this clonotype. The genes are TRBV4-2 and TRBJ2-1; 12 nucleotides agree with TRBD2. The CDR3 length is 17 residues. V gave up 0 bases and J gave up 4 bases; unmatched junction bases: 4. Looked up from germline, CDR1 is LGHNA and CDR2 is YNFKEQ. For the CDR3, the DNA is TGTGCCAGCAGCCAAGAGCTAGCGGGAGGGCCTTACAATGAGCAGTTCTTC. Encoded protein: CASSQELAGGPYNEQFF.

This chain links TRBV6-5 with TRBJ2-1; 11 nucleotides agree with TRBD1. Germline V lookup: CDR1 MNHEY, CDR2 SVGAGI. There are 15 residues in the CDR3. Trimming cost V 5 bases and J 3 bases; bases outside gene matches: 3. This CDR3 reads CASSHGTGGYNEQFF. CDR3 nucleotide sequence: TGTGCCAGCAGTCACGGGACAGGGGGCTACAATGAGCAGTTCTTC.

The chain uses TRBV6-1 and TRBJ2-7; 12 positions agree with TRBD2. Germline CDR1 and CDR2: MNHNS and SASEGT. The CDR3 loop spans 15 amino acids. V shed 6 bases, J shed 6 bases, and the junction held 9 bases outside the gene matches. The CDR3 loop is CASRKTSGSPLEQYF. CDR3 sequence (DNA): TGTGCCAGCAGGAAGACTAGCGGGAGTCCCCTCGAGCAGTACTTC.

In this sample, this clonotype turned up many times. The chain uses TRBV20-1 and TRBJ2-3; unclear D gene. Per germline, CDR1 DFQATT and CDR2 SNEGSKA (reference sequence). The germline V and J ends were trimmed by 4 bases and 6 bases, with 11 bases remaining between them. The CDR3 has 12 residues. The DNA of the CDR3 is TGCAGTGCTAAGGGTTTTGCGGATACGCAGTATTTT. It translates to CSAKGFADTQYF.

V and J are TRBV2 and TRBJ2-3; D is possibly TRBD1 (5 bases). Germline V gene data show CDR1 as SNHLY and CDR2 as FYNNEI. The CDR3 contains 13 residues. V was trimmed by 0 bases and J by 10 bases, leaving 11 bases between them. For the CDR3, the DNA is TGTGCCAGCAGTGAAGCGCCAGGGTCAGCGCAGTATTTT. Amino acids: CASSEAPGSAQYF.

This chain links TRBV5-1 with TRBJ2-5, with D perhaps TRBD1 (6 bases). This CDR3 comprises 13 residues. Germline CDR1 reads SGHRS; CDR2 reads YFSETQ. Trimming shortened V by 5 bases and J by 4 bases, and 12 bases separated the two germline ends. This CDR3 reads CASRPGQLETQYF. The CDR3 coding sequence is TGCGCCAGCAGACCCGGACAGTTAGAGACCCAGTACTTC.

This sequence joins TRBV12-3 or TRBV12-4 and TRBJ2-2; 7 bases are a match to TRBD1. The CDR3 length is 15 residues. V trimming: 3 bases; J trimming: 3 bases; junction bases outside the gene matches: 4. CDR3 sequence: CASSLRQGDTGELFF. CDR3 in DNA: TGTGCCAGCAGTTTGAGACAGGGTGACACCGGGGAGCTGTTTTTT.

The V gene is TRBV29-1, the J gene TRBJ2-3, with TRBD2 identical over 10 bases. The CDR3 is 15 residues long. V was clipped by 5 bases and J by 2 bases; unmatched bases: 7. The germline V gene has CDR1 SQVTM and CDR2 ANQGSEA. This CDR3 reads CSVCLAGELTDTQYF. DNA for the CDR3: TGCAGCGTTTGCCTAGCGGGAGAGCTCACAGATACGCAGTATTTT.

Many counts were recorded for this clonotype. The rearrangement links TRBV7-3 to TRBJ2-1, with a tentative D call TRBD1 (7 bases). The germline gives CDR1 SGHTA, CDR2 FQGTGA. The CDR3 runs to 14 residues. V lost 2 bases to trimming and J lost 7 bases, with 12 bases between them. In DNA form, the CDR3 reads TGTGCCAGCAGCTTAGGCAGGGGGACTAATGAGCAGTTCTTC. Its translation: CASSLGRGTNEQFF.

This clonotype was counted many times. The chain employs TRBV4-3 and TRBJ2-7; TRBD2 matches at 13 bases. There are 15 residues in the CDR3. The junction had 6 bases not matched to a gene; V was cut back by 4 bases and J by 6 bases. The germline CDR1 and CDR2 sequences are LGHNA and YSLEER. Here the CDR3 DNA reads TGCGCCAGCAGCCCCGGACTAGCGGGAGTCTCCGAGCAGTACTTC. Amino acids: CASSPGLAGVSEQYF.

The gene calls are TRBV6-2 or TRBV6-3 and TRBJ2-1, with D possibly called TRBD1 or TRBD2 (5 bases each). Trimming removed 7 bases at V and 5 bases at J, with 18 bases between. Germline CDR1 reads MNHEY; CDR2 reads SVGEGT. The CDR3 extends over 15 amino acids. The CDR3 nucleotides are TGTGCCAGCATTGAGACCGGGGCTAGGGACAATGAGCAGTTCTTC. Its protein is CASIETGARDNEQFF.

With respect to this clonotype: A much more abundant neighbour one base away suggests this may be a read error. The CDR3, as DNA: TGTGCCAGCAGTGTGTGTTTCACAGATACGCAGTATTTT. Translation gives CASSVCFTDTQYF. This sequence joins TRBV2 and TRBJ2-3; D not resolved. The V gene lost 4 bases and the J gene lost 2 bases, with 7 bases spanning the gap. The CDR3 loop spans 13 amino acids. Germline V gene lookup returns CDR1 SNHLY and CDR2 FYNNEI.

The chain couples TRBV6-1 to TRBJ2-5; 15 nucleotides agree with TRBD2. Germline trimming cut 5 bases from V and 1 base from J; bases unmatched to any gene: 14. CDR3 size: 20 residues. The germline V gene has CDR1 MNHNS and CDR2 SASEGT. CDR3 loop: CASSYLLGLAGGQFQETQYF. The DNA of the CDR3 is TGTGCCAGCAGTTACCTTCTAGGACTAGCGGGAGGGCAATTCCAAGAGACCCAGTACTTC.

As for this clonotype: An end of the junction does not agree with germline; a read error may underlie this. V and J are TRBV29-1 and TRBJ1-2; D might be TRBD1 (5 bases). The CDR3 runs to 14 residues. Germline CDR1 and CDR2: SQVTM and ANQGSEA. CDR3 sequence reads: CSVALWNQGQGYNF. DNA of the CDR3: TGCAGCGTTGCCCTCTGGAACCAGGGTCAGGGCTACAACTTC.

This clonotype appeared many times. The rearrangement links TRBV19 to TRBJ1-2, with D possibly TRBD1 on 5 matching bases. CDR1 and CDR2 (germline): LNHDA, SQIVND (reference sequence). Trimming left V 6 bases short and J 1 base short, with 12 bases between. The CDR3 runs 14 residues. DNA for the CDR3: TGTGCCAGTAGATTGCGACAGAATAACTATGGCTACACCTTC. Protein product: CASRLRQNNYGYTF. Together with reference TRBV19 and TRBJ1-2, the CDR3 gives the full variable domain: DGGITQSPKYLFRKEGQNVTLSCEQNLNHDAMYWYRQDPGQGLRLIYYSQIVNDFQKGDIAEGYSVSREKKESFPLTVTSAQKNPTAFYLCASRLRQNNYGYTFGSGTRLTVV.

Regarding this clonotype: This may be a read error, as it is one base from a much larger clone. This chain joins TRBV2 and TRBJ1-6, with 7 bases aligning to TRBD1. CDR3 length equals 13 residues. Germline assignment: CDR1 SNHLY and CDR2 FYNNEI. In DNA form, the CDR3 reads TGTGCCAGTCAGGGGGATTATAATTCACCCATCCACTTT. Translation: CASQGDYNSPIHF.

This clonotype was seen at least ten times. An end of the junction does not agree with germline; a read error may underlie this. The chain is built from TRBV27 and TRBJ2-7, with TRBD1 matching over 7 bases. In germline, CDR1 is MNHEY, CDR2 SMNVEV (reference sequence). There are 13 residues in the CDR3. CDR3 DNA: TGTGCCAGTGGGCGCAGGGACAGCGAAACCCCCCACTTC. Its translation: CASGRRDSETPHF.